Listed below are T cell receptor beta chains from one sample, sequenced in a study of control samples from healthy donors and cancer patients. Method: immunoSEQ multiplex PCR; TCRdb's copy keeps in-frame clones and lacks some. The table lists 150,000 to 200,000 clones, about 93% of them singletons. The sequencing sample was made of blood. The source of these receptors is a woman in her 30s in good health. Both conserved end residues are part of each CDR3. Each record gives: D gene, J gene, CDR3 length, V gene, clone size, CDR3 protein, CDR3 DNA. A D gene is named only where the DNA matches it firmly. Clone size is shown for a subset of rows, as once, few, many or a class of expanded clone.

>.|TRBJ2-1|12|TRBV6-5|.
CASSPQGNEQFF
TGTGCCAGCAGTCCACAGGGCAATGAGCAGTTCTTC
>.|TRBJ2-7|12|TRBV2|.
CASSESGYEQYF
TGTGCCAGCAGTGAATCGGGCTACGAGCAGTACTTC
>TRBD1|TRBJ2-2|17|TRBV27|.
CASSLYPGTANTGELFF
TGTGCCAGCAGTTTGTATCCCGGGACAGCCAACACCGGGGAGCTGTTTTTT
>.|TRBJ2-7|15|TRBV19|.
CASTLFGSRAYEQYF
TGTGCCAGTACCCTTTTCGGGAGTAGGGCCTACGAGCAGTACTTC
>.|TRBJ1-2|15|TRBV5-1|.
CASSLAATGNYGYTF
TGCGCCAGCAGCTTGGCCGCTACAGGGAACTATGGCTACACCTTC
>.|TRBJ2-3|15|TRBV7-8|.
CASSPRRGQTDTQYF
TGTGCCAGCAGCCCGCGGAGGGGGCAGACAGATACGCAGTATTTT
>TRBD2|TRBJ2-1|18|TRBV5-1|.
CASSPQTSGSYGTNEQFF
TGCGCCAGCAGCCCCCAGACTAGCGGGAGCTATGGTACGAATGAGCAGTTCTTC
>.|TRBJ2-5|16|TRBV18|.
CASSPTEPGVKETQYF
TGTGCCAGCTCACCAACGGAGCCGGGAGTTAAGGAGACCCAGTACTTC
>.|TRBJ1-1|12|TRBV5-4|.
CASQVGGTEAFF
TGTGCCAGCCAAGTTGGGGGAACTGAAGCTTTCTTT
>.|TRBJ2-2|15|TRBV10-1|.
CASSVYRVGTGELFF
TGCGCCAGCAGTGTATACAGGGTAGGGACCGGGGAGCTGTTTTTT
>TRBD1|TRBJ2-7|14|TRBV5-1|few
CASRVSGGTYEQYF
TGCGCCAGCAGAGTATCAGGGGGTACCTACGAGCAGTACTTC
>.|TRBJ1-1|16|TRBV19|.
CASRPGPVMTNTEAFF
TGTGCCAGTAGGCCGGGCCCCGTTATGACGAACACTGAAGCTTTCTTT
>TRBD2|TRBJ2-7|14|TRBV7-2|.
CASSETSGIYEQYF
TGTGCCAGCAGCGAGACTAGCGGGATCTACGAGCAGTACTTC
>TRBD1|TRBJ1-4|15|TRBV19|.
CASSIDLDRGQGLFF
TGTGCCAGTAGTATAGATCTCGACAGGGGCCAAGGACTGTTTTTT
>.|TRBJ1-3|15|TRBV6-4|.
CASSDSGQSGNTIYF
TGTGCCAGCAGTGACTCGGGACAATCTGGAAACACCATATATTTT
>.|TRBJ2-5|14|TRBV29-1|.
CSGTGTPDQETQYF
TGCAGCGGAACCGGGACTCCAGACCAAGAGACCCAGTACTTC
>.|TRBJ1-2|15|TRBV28|once
CASSLGDTTTRGYTF
TGTGCCAGCAGTTTAGGGGACACTACAACCCGTGGCTACACCTTC
>.|TRBJ2-3|14|TRBV11-3|.
CASSLAGGTDTQYF
TGTGCCAGCAGCTTAGCCGGCGGAACAGATACGCAGTATTTT
>.|TRBJ2-3|14|TRBV5-4|.
CASSPGRDPYTQYF
TGTGCCAGCAGCCCTGGACGGGATCCCTATACGCAGTATTTT
>TRBD2|TRBJ2-3|18|TRBV28|.
CASSPAGLAGGNTDTQYF
TGTGCCAGCAGTCCCGCGGGACTAGCGGGAGGAAACACAGATACGCAGTATTTT
>.|TRBJ1-3|13|TRBV21-1|.
CASSRTAGNTIYF
TGTGCCAGCAGCCGGACTGCTGGAAACACCATATATTTT
>TRBD1|TRBJ1-5|14|TRBV20-1|.
CSASQGVGNQPQHF
TGCAGTGCTAGTCAGGGGGTGGGCAATCAGCCCCAGCATTTT
>TRBD2|TRBJ2-1|18|TRBV10-3|.
CAIRSSGRGIVAYNEQFF
TGTGCCATCAGATCTAGCGGGAGAGGGATTGTGGCCTACAATGAGCAGTTCTTC
>.|TRBJ1-3|14|TRBV10-3|.
CASQPGRSGNTIYF
TGTGCCTCGCAGCCAGGCCGCTCTGGAAACACCATATATTTT
>TRBD1|TRBJ1-6|14|TRBV28|.
CASSLTGAGSPLHF
TGTGCCAGCAGTTTAACAGGGGCGGGCTCACCCCTCCACTTT
>.|TRBJ2-7|12|TRBV18|once
CASSPSGDEQYF
TGTGCCAGCTCACCATCAGGGGACGAGCAGTACTTC
>.|TRBJ2-4|12|TRBV6-5|.
CAAGGFPNIQYF
TGTGCCGCGGGCGGGTTTCCGAACATTCAGTACTTC
>.|TRBJ2-2|13|TRBV29-1|.
CSVKTGNTGELFF
TGCAGCGTGAAAACAGGGAACACCGGGGAGCTGTTTTTT
>.|TRBJ2-3|13|TRBV3-1/TRBV3-2|.
CASSQEGAVTQYF
TGTGCCAGCAGCCAAGAAGGCGCGGTGACGCAGTATTTT
>.|TRBJ1-2|14|TRBV1|.
CTSSQDGRRAGYTF
TGCACCAGCAGCCAAGACGGGCGCCGGGCTGGCTACACCTTC
>TRBD1|TRBJ1-2|15|TRBV4-1|.
CASSLFGQGADGYTF
TGCGCCAGCAGCCTTTTCGGACAGGGGGCCGATGGCTACACCTTC
>.|TRBJ2-3|15|TRBV15|.
CATSRDTGATDTQYF
TGTGCCACCAGCAGAGATACGGGAGCCACAGATACGCAGTATTTT
>.|TRBJ2-3|14|TRBV10-3|.
CAISESWGTDTQYF
TGTGCCATCAGTGAGTCCTGGGGGACAGATACGCAGTATTTT
>.|TRBJ2-5|15|TRBV19|.
CASSIILAGAETQYF
TGTGCCAGTAGTATAATTCTGGCGGGTGCCGAGACCCAGTACTTC
>.|TRBJ1-1|14|TRBV18|.
CASSLGGINTEAFF
TGTGCCAGCTCACTAGGGGGGATAAACACTGAAGCTTTCTTT
>.|TRBJ2-1|12|TRBV4-1|.
CASSQVRGEQFF
TGCGCCAGCAGCCAAGTCAGAGGTGAGCAGTTCTTC
>.|TRBJ1-6|13|TRBV24-1|once
CATSDRGGASLHF
TGTGCCACCAGTGATAGGGGCGGCGCATCCCTCCACTTT
>.|TRBJ1-2|14|TRBV7-2|.
CASRPVLGFNGYTF
TGTGCCAGCAGGCCCGTCTTGGGGTTCAATGGCTACACCTTC
>.|TRBJ2-7|14|TRBV28|.
CASSLFNRPYEQYF
TGTGCCAGCAGTTTGTTTAACAGGCCCTACGAGCAGTACTTC
>.|TRBJ2-2|15|TRBV3-1/TRBV3-2|.
CASSQAQLNTGELFF
TGTGCCAGCAGCCAAGCTCAACTCAACACCGGGGAGCTGTTTTTT
>.|TRBJ2-7|15|TRBV28|.
CASSFRGQTFYEQYF
TGTGCCAGCAGTTTTCGGGGGCAGACGTTCTACGAGCAGTACTTC
>TRBD1|TRBJ2-5|13|TRBV9|.
CASSSQGVPAQYF
TGTGCCAGCAGCTCCCAGGGGGTCCCTGCCCAGTACTTC
>.|TRBJ2-5|14|TRBV5-1|once
CASSPRSDQETQYF
TGCGCCAGCAGCCCGAGATCCGATCAGGAGACCCAGTACTTC
>.|TRBJ2-1|14|TRBV30|once
CAWSVRAGTNEQFF
TGTGCCTGGAGTGTAAGGGCAGGGACAAATGAGCAGTTCTTC
>TRBD2|TRBJ2-7|15|TRBV7-2|.
CASSLDPGLVFEQYF
TGTGCCAGCAGCTTAGATCCGGGACTAGTGTTCGAGCAGTACTTC
>.|TRBJ1-5|15|TRBV7-3|.
CASSLTGGPGQPQHF
TGTGCCAGCAGCTTAACGGGGGGGCCGGGTCAGCCCCAGCATTTT
>.|TRBJ2-3|12|TRBV12-3/TRBV12-4|once
CASSAYSDTQYF
TGTGCCAGCAGTGCCTATTCGGATACGCAGTATTTT
>.|TRBJ1-1|15|TRBV4-1|.
CASRPNSATNTEAFF
TGCGCCAGCAGACCAAATTCAGCCACTAACACTGAAGCTTTCTTT
>.|TRBJ2-7|14|TRBV19|.
CASSTGLGLREQYF
TGTGCCAGTAGTACAGGACTGGGCCTTAGGGAGCAGTACTTC